This TCR beta chain was identified in a study of blood T cell repertoires in COVID-19. Overall study: Acute and convalescent COVID-19 samples came from the United States, Italy and Spain.

In the study's own analysis: Amplified reference gene primers provided the basis for estimating nucleated cell counts. Generated by immunoSEQ multiplex PCR, the TCRdb table keeps only in-frame clones and is missing some. V, J and clone size reflect that table, while D and trimming were determined from the DNA. Of a few hundred thousand clones in the sample, roughly 88% were seen once. The V and J ends lost 6 bases and 1 base respectively, with 18 bases between them. CDR1 and CDR2 from the germline V gene are SGHKS and YYEKEE (reference sequence). CDR3 length: 16 amino acids. The V gene is TRBV5-5, the J gene TRBJ2-3; D is perhaps TRBD2 (6 bases). The origin of this receptor is a woman in her thirties with active or convalescent COVID-19. Specimen: peripheral blood. The CDR3 region has the DNA TGTGCCAGCACCCCGAGCGGCGGGGTGGGCACAGATACGCAGTATTTT. Translating it yields CASTPSGGVGTDTQYF.